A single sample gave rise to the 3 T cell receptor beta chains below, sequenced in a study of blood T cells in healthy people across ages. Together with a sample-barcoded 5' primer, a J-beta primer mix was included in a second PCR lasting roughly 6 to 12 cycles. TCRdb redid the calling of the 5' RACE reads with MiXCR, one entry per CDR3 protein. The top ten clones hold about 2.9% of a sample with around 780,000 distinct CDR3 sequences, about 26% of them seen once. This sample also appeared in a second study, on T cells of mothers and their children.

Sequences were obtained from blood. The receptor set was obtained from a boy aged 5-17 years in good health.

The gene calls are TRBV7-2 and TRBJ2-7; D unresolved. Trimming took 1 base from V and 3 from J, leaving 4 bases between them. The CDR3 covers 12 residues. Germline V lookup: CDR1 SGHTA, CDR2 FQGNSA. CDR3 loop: CASSLVFYEQYF. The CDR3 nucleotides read TGTGCCAGCAGCTTAGTCTTCTACGAGCAGTACTTC.

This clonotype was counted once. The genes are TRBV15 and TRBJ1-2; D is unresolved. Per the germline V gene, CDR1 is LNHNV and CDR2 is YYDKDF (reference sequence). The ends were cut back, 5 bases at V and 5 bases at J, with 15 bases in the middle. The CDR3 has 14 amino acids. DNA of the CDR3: TGTGCCACCAGCGAGGGCCGGGGAGGGTATGGCTACACCTTC. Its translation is CATSEGRGGYGYTF.

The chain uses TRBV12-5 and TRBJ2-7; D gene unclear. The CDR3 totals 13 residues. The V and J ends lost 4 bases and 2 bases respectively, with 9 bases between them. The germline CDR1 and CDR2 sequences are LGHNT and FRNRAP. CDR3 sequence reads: CASGSLITYEQYF. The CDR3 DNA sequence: TGTGCTAGTGGTTCCCTCATCACCTACGAGCAGTACTTC.